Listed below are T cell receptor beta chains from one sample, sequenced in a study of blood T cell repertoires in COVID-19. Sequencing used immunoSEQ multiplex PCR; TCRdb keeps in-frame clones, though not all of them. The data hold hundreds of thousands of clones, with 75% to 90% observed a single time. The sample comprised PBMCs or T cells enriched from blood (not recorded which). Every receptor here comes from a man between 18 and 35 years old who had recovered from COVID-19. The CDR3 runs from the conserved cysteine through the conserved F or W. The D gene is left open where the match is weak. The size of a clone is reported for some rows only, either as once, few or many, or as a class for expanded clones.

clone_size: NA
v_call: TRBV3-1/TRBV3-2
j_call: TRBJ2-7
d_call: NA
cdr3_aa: CASSQQGYEQYF
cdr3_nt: TGTGCCAGCAGCCAGCAGGGATACGAGCAGTACTTC

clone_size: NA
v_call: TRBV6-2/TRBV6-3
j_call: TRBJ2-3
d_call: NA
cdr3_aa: CASSKPFVGSGPTDTQYF
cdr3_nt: TGTGCCAGCAGTAAACCCTTCGTTGGTAGCGGTCCCACAGATACGCAGTATTTT

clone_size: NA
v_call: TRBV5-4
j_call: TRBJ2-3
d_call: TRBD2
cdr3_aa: CASSPGLAGVTDTQYF
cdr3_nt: TGTGCCAGCAGCCCCGGGCTAGCGGGAGTTACAGATACGCAGTATTTT

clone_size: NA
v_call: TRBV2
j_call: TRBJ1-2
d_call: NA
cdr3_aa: CASSVREGYGYTF
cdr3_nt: TGTGCCAGCAGTGTCCGGGAGGGCTATGGCTACACCTTC

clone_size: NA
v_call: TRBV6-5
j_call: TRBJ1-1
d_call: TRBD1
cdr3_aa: CASSRTGTGGIEAFF
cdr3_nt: TGTGCCAGCAGTCGAACCGGGACAGGGGGCATTGAAGCTTTCTTT

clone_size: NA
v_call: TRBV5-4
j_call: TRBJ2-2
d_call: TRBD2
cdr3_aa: CASNLFTSGGAIGELFF
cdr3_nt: TGTGCCAGCAACTTATTTACTAGCGGGGGGGCAATCGGGGAGCTGTTTTTT

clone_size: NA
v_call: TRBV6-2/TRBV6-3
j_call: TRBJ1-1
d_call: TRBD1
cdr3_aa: CASSYFGTGVMNTEAFF
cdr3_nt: TGTGCCAGCAGTTACTTCGGGACAGGGGTTATGAACACTGAAGCTTTCTTT

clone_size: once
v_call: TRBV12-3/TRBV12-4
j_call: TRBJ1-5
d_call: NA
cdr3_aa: CASSLQSNQPQHF
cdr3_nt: TGTGCCAGCAGTTTACAGAGCAATCAGCCCCAGCATTTT

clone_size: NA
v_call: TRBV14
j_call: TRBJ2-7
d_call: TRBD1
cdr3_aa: CASSSQGGAYEQYF
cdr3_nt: TGTGCCAGCAGCTCACAGGGGGGTGCGTACGAGCAGTACTTC

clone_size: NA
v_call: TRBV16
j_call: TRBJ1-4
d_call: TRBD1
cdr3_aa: CASSPQGHNEKLFF
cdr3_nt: TGTGCCAGCAGCCCACAGGGGCATAATGAAAAACTGTTTTTT

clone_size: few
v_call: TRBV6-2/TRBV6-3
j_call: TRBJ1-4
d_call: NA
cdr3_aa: CASSYSSREGSKEKLFF
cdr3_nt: TGTGCCAGCAGTTACTCGAGTCGGGAGGGATCTAAAGAAAAACTGTTTTTT

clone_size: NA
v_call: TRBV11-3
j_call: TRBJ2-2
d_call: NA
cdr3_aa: CASSLMEGTGELFF
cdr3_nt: TGTGCCAGCAGCTTAATGGAGGGGACCGGGGAGCTGTTTTTT

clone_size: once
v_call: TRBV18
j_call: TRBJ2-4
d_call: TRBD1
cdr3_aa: CASSPTGGEGNIQYF
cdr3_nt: TGTGCCAGCTCCCCGACAGGGGGCGAGGGAAACATTCAGTACTTC

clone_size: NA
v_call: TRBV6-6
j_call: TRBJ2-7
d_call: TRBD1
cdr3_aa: CASSSGQGAGEQYF
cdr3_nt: TGTGCCAGCAGTTCGGGACAGGGGGCGGGGGAGCAGTACTTC

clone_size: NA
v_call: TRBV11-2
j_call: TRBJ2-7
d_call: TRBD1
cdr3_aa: CASSLAGGSYEQYF
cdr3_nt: TGTGCCAGCAGCTTAGCAGGGGGATCCTACGAGCAGTACTTC

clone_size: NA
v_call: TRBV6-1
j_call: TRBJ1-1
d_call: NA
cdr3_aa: CASSEGGNTEAFF
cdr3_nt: TGTGCCAGCAGTGAAGGAGGGAACACTGAAGCTTTCTTT

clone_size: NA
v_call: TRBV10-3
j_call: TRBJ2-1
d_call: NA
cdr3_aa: CAISESAGTAYNEQFF
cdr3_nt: TGTGCCATCAGTGAGTCCGCGGGGACAGCATACAATGAGCAGTTCTTC

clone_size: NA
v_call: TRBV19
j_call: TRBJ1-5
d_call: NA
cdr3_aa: CASSMGRYNQPQHF
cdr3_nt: TGTGCCAGTAGTATGGGCAGATACAATCAGCCCCAGCATTTT

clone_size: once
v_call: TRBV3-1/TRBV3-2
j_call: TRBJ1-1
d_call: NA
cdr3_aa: CASSQVIGVEAFF
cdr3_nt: TGTGCCAGCAGCCAAGTCATCGGGGTTGAAGCTTTCTTT

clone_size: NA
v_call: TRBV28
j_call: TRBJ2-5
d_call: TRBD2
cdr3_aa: CASIRTGGETQYF
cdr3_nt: TGTGCCAGCATAAGGACGGGGGGGGAGACCCAGTACTTC

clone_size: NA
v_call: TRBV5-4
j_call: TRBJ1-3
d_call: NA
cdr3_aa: CASSIPAGNTIYF
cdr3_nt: TGTGCCAGCAGTATCCCAGCTGGAAACACCATATATTTT

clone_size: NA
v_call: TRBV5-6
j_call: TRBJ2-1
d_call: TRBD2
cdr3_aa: CASSLASGLFSYNEQFF
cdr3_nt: TGTGCCAGCAGCTTAGCTAGCGGGTTGTTCTCCTACAATGAGCAGTTCTTC

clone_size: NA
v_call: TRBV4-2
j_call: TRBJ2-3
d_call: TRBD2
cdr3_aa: CASSPGLAGVTQYF
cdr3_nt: TGTGCCAGCAGCCCGGGACTAGCGGGGGTTACGCAGTATTTT

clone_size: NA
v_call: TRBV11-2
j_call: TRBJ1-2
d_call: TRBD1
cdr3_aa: CASSTQPGQGAQGYTF
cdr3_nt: TGTGCCAGCAGCACCCAACCGGGACAGGGGGCCCAGGGCTACACCTTC

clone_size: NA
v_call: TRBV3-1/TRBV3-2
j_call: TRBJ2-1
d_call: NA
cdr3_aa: CASSQADFSEQFF
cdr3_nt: TGTGCCAGCAGCCAAGCGGACTTCAGTGAGCAGTTCTTC

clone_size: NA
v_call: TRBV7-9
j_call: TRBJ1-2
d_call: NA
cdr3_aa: CASSPWGGTEVGGYTF
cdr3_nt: TGTGCCAGCAGCCCCTGGGGGGGGACGGAGGTTGGTGGCTACACCTTC

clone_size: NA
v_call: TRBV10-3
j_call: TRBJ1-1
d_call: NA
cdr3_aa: CAISDLGARGTEAFF
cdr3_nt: TGTGCCATCAGTGATTTAGGGGCTAGGGGCACTGAAGCTTTCTTT

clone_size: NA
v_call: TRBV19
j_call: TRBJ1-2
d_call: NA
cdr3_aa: CASSVSYGYTF
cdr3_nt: TGTGCCAGTAGTGTCTCCTATGGCTACACCTTC

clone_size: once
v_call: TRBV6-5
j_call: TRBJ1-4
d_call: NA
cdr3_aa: CASSRGSINEKLFF
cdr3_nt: TGTGCCAGCAGCCGGGGGTCTATTAATGAAAAACTGTTTTTT

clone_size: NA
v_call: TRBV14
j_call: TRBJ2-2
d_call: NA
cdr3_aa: CASSQGGLRRTGELFF
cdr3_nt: TGTGCCAGCAGCCAAGGAGGGCTTCGTCGTACCGGGGAGCTGTTTTTT

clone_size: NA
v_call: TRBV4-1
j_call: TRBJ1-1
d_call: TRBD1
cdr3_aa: CASSQDAGQGISAFF
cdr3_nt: TGCGCCAGCAGCCAAGATGCAGGACAGGGGATTTCGGCTTTCTTT

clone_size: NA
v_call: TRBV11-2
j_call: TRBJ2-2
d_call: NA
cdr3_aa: CASSPLGYGLRSGELFF
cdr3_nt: TGTGCCAGCAGCCCCCTCGGGTATGGGTTAAGATCAGGGGAGCTGTTTTTT

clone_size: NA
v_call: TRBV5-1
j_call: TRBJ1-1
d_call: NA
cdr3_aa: CASSLELRDLTEAFF
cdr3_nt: TGCGCCAGCAGCTTGGAACTCCGGGATCTCACTGAAGCTTTCTTT

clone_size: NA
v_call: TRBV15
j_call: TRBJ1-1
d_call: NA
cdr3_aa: CATSRAGARNTEAFF
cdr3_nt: TGTGCCACCAGCAGAGCAGGGGCACGGAACACTGAAGCTTTCTTT

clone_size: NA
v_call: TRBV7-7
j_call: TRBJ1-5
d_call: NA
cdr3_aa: CASRQVYQNQPQHF
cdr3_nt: TGTGCCAGCAGACAGGTTTACCAGAATCAGCCCCAGCATTTT

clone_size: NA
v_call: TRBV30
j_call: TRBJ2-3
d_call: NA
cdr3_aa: CAWTGSSDTQYF
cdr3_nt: TGTGCCTGGACAGGGTCCTCAGATACGCAGTATTTT

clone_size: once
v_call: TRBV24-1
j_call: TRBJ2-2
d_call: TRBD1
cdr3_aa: CATSDGRDRVSANTGELFF
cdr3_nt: TGTGCCACCAGTGATGGTAGGGACAGGGTTTCGGCGAACACCGGGGAGCTGTTTTTT

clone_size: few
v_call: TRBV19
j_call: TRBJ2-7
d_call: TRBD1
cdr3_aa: CASSTHLTGGIYEQYF
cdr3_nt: TGTGCCAGTAGTACACACTTGACAGGGGGTATATACGAGCAGTACTTC

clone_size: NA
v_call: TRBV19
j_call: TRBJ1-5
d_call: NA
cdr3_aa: CASSIQGLGQPQHF
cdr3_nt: TGTGCCAGTAGTATACAGGGATTGGGTCAGCCCCAGCATTTT

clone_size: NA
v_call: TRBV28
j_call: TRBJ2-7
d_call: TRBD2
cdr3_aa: CASSPPTSGSPEQYF
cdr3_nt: TGTGCCAGCAGTCCCCCGACTAGCGGGAGTCCCGAGCAGTACTTC

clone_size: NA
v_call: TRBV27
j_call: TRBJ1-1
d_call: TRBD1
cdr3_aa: CASSLNRGNTEAFF
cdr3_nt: TGTGCCAGCAGTTTGAACAGGGGGAACACTGAAGCTTTCTTT

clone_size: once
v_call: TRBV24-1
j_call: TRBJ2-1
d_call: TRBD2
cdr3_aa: CATSDYGRTYNEQFF
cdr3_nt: TGTGCCACCAGTGATTACGGGAGGACATACAATGAGCAGTTCTTC

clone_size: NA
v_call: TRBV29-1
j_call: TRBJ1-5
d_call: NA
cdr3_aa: CSVGGKDQPQHF
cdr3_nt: TGCAGCGTTGGAGGGAAGGATCAGCCCCAGCATTTT